The clone carrying this T cell receptor (beta chain) was picked up a small number of times. As yet, its antigen is unknown. The sample belongs to a study of blood T cells in healthy people across ages. Findings of the study overall: TCR beta diversity tracked closely with naive T cell percentage.

It was with a sample-barcoded 5' primer and a J-beta primer mix that a second PCR of roughly 7 to 12 cycles was run. TCRdb reprocessed the 5' RACE reads with MiXCR, giving one entry per CDR3 protein. The profile shows about 1.8 million distinct CDR3 sequences, roughly 52% of them singletons. The V gene's germline CDR1 is DFQATT and CDR2 SNEGSKA (reference sequence). V gave up 2 bases and J gave up 1 base; unmatched junction bases: 1. The CDR3 runs 14 residues. It was around 9 milliliters of peripheral blood that were drawn from each donor. Total RNA, at least 5 micrograms per sample, came from PBMCs. The origin of this receptor is a woman aged 40 to 55 in good health. The chain employs TRBV20-1 and TRBJ2-4; 8 nucleotides align to TRBD1. The specimen sequenced was blood. The CDR3 region has the DNA TGCAGTGCTAGACAGGGGGCCGCCAAAAACATTCAGTACTTC. Amino acids: CSARQGAAKNIQYF.